A single TCR beta chain is shown here with its context. Antigen: not known. These data are taken from a study of T cell responses to AZD1222 COVID-19 vaccine. Study background: Combined were second doses at about 4 or about 12 weeks. Study findings and constraints: Only a handful of AZD1222 recipients were seropositive at baseline.

Method: immunoSEQ multiplex PCR; TCRdb's copy keeps in-frame clones and lacks some. The sample consists of approximately 73,000 clones, 65% to 85% of them appearing once. From germline, CDR1 is SQVTM and CDR2 ANQGSEA. V was shortened by 6 bases and J by 5 bases, with 16 bases between the two germline ends. The CDR3 has 13 residues. This clonotype was sampled from an adult in good health. The starting material was peripheral blood, obtained on day 0 of AZD1222 vaccination. The chain joins TRBV29-1 to TRBJ1-2; possibly TRBD1 for D (5 bases). In DNA form, the CDR3 reads TGCAGCGTCGCCGGGACTGCCATTTATGGCTACACCTTC. Translation: CSVAGTAIYGYTF. Full variable domain (outside the CDR3, taken from reference TRBV29-1 and TRBJ1-2): SAVISQKPSRDICQRGTSLTIQCQVDSQVTMMFWYRQQPGQSLTLIATANQGSEATYESGFVIDKFPISRPNLTFSTLTVSNMSPEDSSIYLCSVAGTAIYGYTFGSGTRLTVV.